This T cell receptor beta chain is drawn from a study of cytomegalovirus exposure and HLA in healthy donors. The PCR contained 60 Vbeta and 13 Jbeta primers. Repertoires were generated with immunoSEQ multiplex PCR, while TCRdb's copy carries only in-frame clones and drops some. The sample has around 190,000 clones; less than 80% are singletons. Sequencing was carried out using PBMCs. This clonotype originated in a woman between 40 and 55 years old in good health and CMV-seronegative.

The CDR3 spells CASSDVCGRAQETQYF. In DNA form, the CDR3 reads TGCGCCAGCAGTGACGTCTGCGGGAGGGCCCAAGAGACCCAGTACTTC. The chain combines TRBV10-1 with TRBJ2-5; 9 nucleotides align to TRBD2. V was clipped by 3 bases and J by 1 base; unmatched bases: 6. This CDR3 spans 16 amino acids. Germline CDR1 is WNHNN and CDR2 is SYGVQD (reference sequence).